Reported below is one T cell receptor (beta chain). Its specificity is unknown. The source of the sample is a study of OX40 agonist ivuxolimab in advanced cancers. Study at large: All patients had ivuxolimab intravenously every 2 weeks at 0.01 to 10 mg/kg. Points from the study as a whole: CD4+ and CD8+ T cells in blood underwent clonal expansion by week 6 at 0.1 to 3.0 mg/kg.

Method: immunoSEQ multiplex PCR; TCRdb's copy keeps in-frame clones and lacks some. The data contain roughly 80,000 clones, 90% of them singletons. This sequence originates from an adult with an advanced solid tumor such as melanoma, head and neck, liver or kidney cancer. The material sequenced was CD4+ or CD8+ T cells sorted from blood, taken in a trial of the OX40 agonist ivuxolimab.

CDR3 sequence: CASSFRTGGDGKLFF. The CDR3, as DNA: TGTGCCAGCAGTTTCAGGACAGGGGGCGATGGAAAACTGTTTTTT. The chain is built from TRBV27 and TRBJ1-4; 11 positions agree with TRBD1. J was trimmed by 10 bases and V by 3 bases; bases with no gene match: 7. CDR3 size: 15 residues. CDR1 is MNHEY and CDR2 is SMNVEV in the germline V gene (reference sequence).